The present TCR beta chain was sequenced within a study of long-term antiretroviral therapy in people with HIV. V shed 3 bases and J 3 bases; nucleotides not matched to a gene: 5. Looked up from germline, CDR1 is KGHSH and CDR2 is LQKENI. CDR3 length: 15 residues. With survey level as its setting, the immunoSEQ assay was v3.0. Sequenced by immunoSEQ multiplex PCR; TCRdb stores in-frame clones only, minus some. The sample lists roughly 34,000 clones, around 79% occurring once. The source of this sequence is a man between 18 and 29 years old with HIV. The J gene is TRBJ1-3, the V gene TRBV18; 7 bases match TRBD1. Sequenced material: unsorted PBMCs, taken 1.9 years after starting antiretroviral therapy. CDR3 coding DNA: TGTGCCAGCTCACCCCTGACAGGGAGTGGAAACACCATATATTTT. Residues: CASSPLTGSGNTIYF.